The 9 T cell receptor beta chains below were found in one sample sequenced in a study of cytomegalovirus exposure and HLA in healthy donors. PCR used 60 Vbeta primers and 13 Jbeta primers. Some clones are missing from TCRdb's copy, which holds only in-frame ones; the method was immunoSEQ multiplex PCR. The repertoire holds over 100,000 clones, with around 77% as singletons. Sequenced input: PBMCs. The receptor source for this set is a man aged 25-40 years in good health and CMV-seronegative.

V is TRBV28 and J is TRBJ1-1, with 7 bases fitting TRBD1. Looked up from germline, CDR1 is MDHEN and CDR2 is SYDVKM. The CDR3 spans 15 residues. Losses at the gene ends were 4 bases for V and 1 base for J; bases not matched to a gene: 6. The CDR3 nucleotides are TGTGCCAGCAGTTCTTGGGACAGACCGAACACTGAAGCTTTCTTT. This translates into CASSSWDRPNTEAFF. Together with reference TRBV28 and TRBJ1-1, the CDR3 gives the full variable domain: DVKVTQSSRYLVKRTGEKVFLECVQDMDHENMFWYRQDPGLGLRLIYFSYDVKMKEKGDIPEGYSVSREKKERFSLILESASTNQTSMYLCASSSWDRPNTEAFFGQGTRLTVV.

The CDR3 sequence: CASSLDRGHYNSPLHF. As DNA, the CDR3 is TGTGCCAGCAGCTTGGACAGGGGGCATTATAATTCACCCCTCCACTTT. The rearrangement links TRBV5-6 to TRBJ1-6, with TRBD1 identical over 9 bases. In germline, CDR1 is SGHDT, CDR2 YYEEEE. This CDR3 has 16 residues. The junction had 2 bases not matched to a gene; V was cut back by 0 bases and J by 4 bases.

The chain couples TRBV10-1 to TRBJ2-3; D gene unclear. This CDR3 has 15 amino acids. CDR1 and CDR2 (germline): WNHNN, SYGVQD (reference sequence). Trimming took 7 bases from V and 0 from J, leaving 14 bases between them. DNA of the CDR3: TGCGCCAGCATATCGGGTCCGTCTAGCACAGATACGCAGTATTTT. It is translated as CASISGPSSTDTQYF.

The rearrangement links TRBV14 to TRBJ1-2; 12 positions agree with TRBD1. V lost 5 bases, J lost 3 bases, and 10 bases stayed unmatched. Germline assignment: CDR1 SGHDN and CDR2 FVKESK. This CDR3 is built from 17 residues. CDR3 residues: CASSDRDRGRLDYGYTF. As DNA, the CDR3 is TGTGCCAGCAGCGACCGGGACAGGGGGCGCTTGGACTATGGCTACACCTTC.

V is TRBV10-3 and J is TRBJ2-3, with 7 bases lining up with TRBD2. V lost 0 bases to trimming and J lost 6 bases; unmatched junction nucleotides: 6. The CDR3 totals 15 residues. Looked up from germline, CDR1 is ENHRY and CDR2 is SYGVKD. The CDR3 DNA sequence: TGTGCCATCAGTGAGTCGAGGCGGGAGAGGGATACGCAGTATTTT. This encodes CAISESRRERDTQYF.

The J gene is TRBJ1-1, the V gene TRBV13; the match to TRBD1 covers 7 bases. V gave up 0 bases and J gave up 4 bases; unmatched junction bases: 2. The CDR3 covers 14 residues. Germline CDR1 and CDR2: PRHDT and FYEKMQ (reference sequence). The CDR3 DNA follows: TGTGCCAGCAGCTTAGGCAGGGGGTTCACTGAAGCTTTCTTT. Translation: CASSLGRGFTEAFF.

The rearrangement links TRBV19 to TRBJ2-7; the match to TRBD2 covers 8 bases. Germline assignment: CDR1 LNHDA and CDR2 SQIVND (reference sequence). V lost 3 bases to trimming and J lost 7 bases; unmatched junction nucleotides: 8. The CDR3 is 14 residues long. The CDR3 sequence is CASSMAGGRYEQYF. For the CDR3, the DNA is TGTGCCAGTAGTATGGCGGGGGGCCGGTATGAGCAGTACTTC.

This clone was detected a few times. The gene calls are TRBV30 and TRBJ2-7; D uncertain. The ends were cut back, 4 bases at V and 5 bases at J, with 9 bases in the middle. Germline V gene lookup returns CDR1 GTSNPN and CDR2 SVGIG (reference sequence). The CDR3 length is 11 residues. The CDR3, as DNA: TGTGCCTGGAAGAGTTCCCACGAGCAGTACTTC. Translating gives CAWKSSHEQYF.

This sequence joins TRBV7-9 and TRBJ2-7; TRBD1 matches at 9 bases. Trimming removed 0 bases from V and 3 bases from J; junction bases left unmatched: 6. The CDR3 extends over 16 amino acids. The V gene's germline CDR1 is SEHNR and CDR2 FQNEAQ (reference sequence). The chain's CDR3 is CASSLAGTGINYEQYF. CDR3 coding DNA: TGTGCCAGCAGCTTAGCCGGGACAGGGATAAACTACGAGCAGTACTTC.